The present entry profiles one TCR beta chain with its context. What it recognizes is unknown. Replicate PCRs run on unsorted PBMC used roughly 0.3 ug DNA, which was 25,000 to 30,000 T cell genomes. Ten immunoSEQ deep assay plates were used by the authors to sequence unsorted PBMC DNA. Generated by immunoSEQ multiplex PCR, the TCRdb table keeps only in-frame clones and is missing some. The repertoire includes hundreds of thousands of clones, roughly four fifths of them detected once, and 12% sits in the top ten. Adults of Caucasian background living in Nashville, Tennessee made up all donors. The data are from a study of shared clonotypes between healthy human individuals. General study points: The study drew on few donors, limiting represented genetic and exposure-history diversity.

V shed 5 bases, J shed 3 bases, and the junction held 5 bases outside the gene matches. Germline CDR1 reads LNHDA; CDR2 reads SQIVND (reference sequence). There are 14 residues in the CDR3. Sequences were obtained from PBMCs. The chain couples TRBV19 to TRBJ1-1, with 8 bases matching TRBD1. The TCR comes from a woman aged 40 to 50 in good health. Some clones in this sample may be carry-over from other donors' samples. CDR3 protein: CASSRTGRDTEAFF. The CDR3 DNA reads TGTGCCAGTAGTCGGACAGGGAGGGACACTGAAGCTTTCTTT.